The source of this TCR beta chain is a study of blood T cell repertoires in COVID-19. The wider study: T cells, B-cell-depleted T cells, or PBMCs supplied cDNA or gDNA.

Assay: immunoSEQ multiplex PCR; the TCRdb copy retains only in-frame clones and omits some. The sample lists nearly 400,000 clones; roughly nine tenths were seen once. Germline CDR1 MNHEY, CDR2 SVGAGI. Losses at the gene ends were 7 bases for V and 5 bases for J; bases not matched to a gene: 7. The CDR3 has 13 residues. Recruitment covered some 25 US areas and drew participants whose ages spanned roughly 18 to 100 years. Categorization into cohorts depended on clinical history that participants reported. Cohort 3 donors were reported recovered after two negative PCRs, clearance, or symptom resolution.

The sample consisted of PBMCs or T cells enriched from blood (not recorded which). V gene TRBV6-5 combines with J gene TRBJ1-1, with 7 bases matching TRBD1. The clonotype was recovered from a woman aged 25-40 years who had recovered from COVID-19. This CDR3 reads CASTSTGKTEAFF. CDR3 nucleotide sequence: TGTGCCAGCACTTCGACAGGGAAGACTGAAGCTTTCTTT.